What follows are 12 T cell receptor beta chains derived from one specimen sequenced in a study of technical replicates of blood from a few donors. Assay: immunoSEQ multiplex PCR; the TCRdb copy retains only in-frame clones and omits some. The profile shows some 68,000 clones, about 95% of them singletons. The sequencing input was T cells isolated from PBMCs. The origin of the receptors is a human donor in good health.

CDR3 protein: CASSERALAGRGEQYF. The CDR3, as DNA: TGTGCCAGCAGTGAAAGGGCACTAGCGGGAAGGGGCGAGCAGTACTTC. The chain carries TRBV6-1 and TRBJ2-7, with 10 positions matching TRBD2. This CDR3 has 16 amino acids. Germline CDR1 is MNHNS and CDR2 is SASEGT. V gave up 2 bases and J gave up 6 bases; unmatched junction bases: 10.

Here the CDR3 reads CASSLALRVRYGYTF. DNA for the CDR3: TGTGCCAGCAGCTTAGCGCTCAGGGTCCGCTATGGCTACACCTTC. The gene calls are TRBV7-6 and TRBJ1-2, with D possibly TRBD1 on 5 matching bases. CDR3 length: 15 residues. The ends were cut back, 0 bases at V and 4 bases at J, with 12 bases in the middle. CDR1 SGHVS and CDR2 FNYEAQ come from the germline V gene.

The CDR3 DNA reads as TGTGCCAGCTCACCCAGATCCCTAGCGGGAGGTTCTGAGACCCAGTACTTC. This encodes CASSPRSLAGGSETQYF. V is TRBV18 and J is TRBJ2-5; 11 bases are a match to TRBD2. Trimming at V came to 3 bases and at J to 5 bases, leaving 11 bases not matched to a gene. Per the germline V gene, CDR1 is KGHSH and CDR2 is LQKENI. This CDR3 has 17 amino acids.

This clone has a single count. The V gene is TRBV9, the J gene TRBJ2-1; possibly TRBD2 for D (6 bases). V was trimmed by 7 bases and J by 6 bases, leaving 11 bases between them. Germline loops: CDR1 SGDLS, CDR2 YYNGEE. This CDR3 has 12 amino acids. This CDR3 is CASGSGINEQFF. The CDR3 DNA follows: TGTGCCAGCGGTAGCGGAATCAATGAGCAGTTCTTC.

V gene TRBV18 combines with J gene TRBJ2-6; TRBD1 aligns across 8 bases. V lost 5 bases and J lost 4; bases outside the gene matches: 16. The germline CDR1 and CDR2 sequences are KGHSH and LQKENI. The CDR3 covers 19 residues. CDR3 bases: TGTGCCAGCTCAGAGACGAGTGGGACAGGACCGTCCGGGGCCAACGTCCTGACTTTC. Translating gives CASSETSGTGPSGANVLTF.

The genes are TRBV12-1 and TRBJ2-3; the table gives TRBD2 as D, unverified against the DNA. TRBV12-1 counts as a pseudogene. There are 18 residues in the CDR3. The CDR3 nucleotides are TGTGCCAGCAGCCGCGGGACTAGCGGGGAGAAAAGCACAGATACGCAGTATTTT. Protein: CASSRGTSGEKSTDTQYF.

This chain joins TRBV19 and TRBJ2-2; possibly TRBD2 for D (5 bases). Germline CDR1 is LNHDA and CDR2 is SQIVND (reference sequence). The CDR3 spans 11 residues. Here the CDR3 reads CGAGNTGELFF. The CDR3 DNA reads TGTGGTGCGGGGAACACCGGGGAGCTGTTTTTT.

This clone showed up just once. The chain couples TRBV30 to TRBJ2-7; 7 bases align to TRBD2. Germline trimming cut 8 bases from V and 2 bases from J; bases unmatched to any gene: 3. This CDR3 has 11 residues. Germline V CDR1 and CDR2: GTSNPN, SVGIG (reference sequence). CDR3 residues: CALREAYEQYF. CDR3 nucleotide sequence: TGTGCCCTCCGGGAGGCCTACGAGCAGTACTTC.

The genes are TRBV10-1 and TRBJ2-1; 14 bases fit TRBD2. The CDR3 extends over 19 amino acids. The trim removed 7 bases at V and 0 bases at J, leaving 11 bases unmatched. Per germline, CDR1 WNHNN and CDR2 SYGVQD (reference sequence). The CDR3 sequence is CASTRGLAGGLSSYNEQFF. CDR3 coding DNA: TGCGCCAGCACCCGAGGACTAGCGGGAGGCCTGAGCTCCTACAATGAGCAGTTCTTC.

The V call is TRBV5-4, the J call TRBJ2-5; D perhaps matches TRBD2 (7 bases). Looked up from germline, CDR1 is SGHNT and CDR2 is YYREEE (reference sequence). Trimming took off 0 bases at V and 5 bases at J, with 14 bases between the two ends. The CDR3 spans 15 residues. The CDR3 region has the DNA TGTGCCAGCAGCTTGGGACGGGGGGCTAGGGAGACCCAGTACTTC. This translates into CASSLGRGARETQYF.

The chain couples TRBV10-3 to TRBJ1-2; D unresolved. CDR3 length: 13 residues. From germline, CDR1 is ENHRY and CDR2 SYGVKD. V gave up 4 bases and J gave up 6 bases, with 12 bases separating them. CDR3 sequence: CAISVEQADGYTF. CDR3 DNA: TGTGCCATCAGTGTAGAGCAGGCCGATGGCTACACCTTC.

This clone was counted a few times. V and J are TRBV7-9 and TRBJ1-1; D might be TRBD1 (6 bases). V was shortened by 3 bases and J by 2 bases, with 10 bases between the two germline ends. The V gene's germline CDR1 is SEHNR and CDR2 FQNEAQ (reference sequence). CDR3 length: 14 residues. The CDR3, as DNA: TGTGCCAGCAGCTTCCAGGGGCCCAACACTGAAGCTTTCTTT. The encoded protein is CASSFQGPNTEAFF.